The 19 T cell receptor beta chains below were found in one sample sequenced in a study of T cells in women clearing cervical HPV infection. Libraries were prepared by immunoSEQ multiplex PCR; TCRdb keeps only in-frame clonotypes and omits some of them. The sample table sets out 45,000 to 55,000 clones. Sequenced material: blood buffy coat. The origin of the receptors is a woman aged 18 to 75 with a cervical HPV16 infection that either progressed to CIN3+ or cleared (not recorded which).

Worth noting for this clone: A read error may produce the germline difference seen at one junction end. The read halts 3 residues ahead of the CDR3 end, with the missing end drawn from the germline J gene. The V and J genes are TRBV7-9 and TRBJ2-7; 10 bases map to TRBD1. This CDR3 has 14 residues. Per germline, CDR1 SEHNR and CDR2 FQNEAQ (reference sequence). The CDR3 sequence: CSSSPGQGSYEQYF. Partial CDR3 DNA: TGTTCCAGCAGCCCGGGACAGGGGTCCTACGAG.

As concerns this clone: The sequence runs out 3 residues before the end of the CDR3; the remainder is reconstructed from the germline J gene. The chain couples TRBV12-3 or TRBV12-4 to TRBJ2-1; 11 nucleotides agree with TRBD2. This CDR3 has 16 amino acids. V shed 1 base, J shed 7 bases, and the junction held 6 bases outside the gene matches. The CDR3 sequence is CASSLVLAGGQNEQFF. The covered CDR3 bases are TGTGCCAGCAGTTTAGTTTTAGCGGGAGGGCAGAATGAG.

Worth noting for this clone: Read data end 3 residues before the CDR3 end; the end is taken from the germline J gene. This chain links TRBV5-4 with TRBJ2-5; 10 bases match TRBD1. V dropped 2 bases and J dropped 3; count of bases not matched to a gene: 1. Looked up from germline, CDR1 is SGHNT and CDR2 is YYREEE (reference sequence). The CDR3 extends over 14 amino acids. CDR3 DNA, as far as it was read: TGTGCCAGCAGCTTAGGGACAGGGGAAGAGACC. This sequence encodes CASSLGTGEET. The whole CDR3 sequence reads CASSLGTGEETQYF.

On this clone itself: The read finishes 3 residues shy of the CDR3 end, and the germline J gene is used to complete it. The rearrangement uses TRBV9 and TRBJ2-7, with D perhaps TRBD1 (6 bases). The CDR3 loop spans 15 amino acids. The germline gives CDR1 SGDLS, CDR2 YYNGEE. V lost 3 bases to trimming and J lost 1 base, with 14 bases between them. This CDR3 is CASSATGKESYEQYF. CDR3 DNA, as far as it was read: TGTGCCAGCAGCGCCACAGGGAAGGAATCCTACGAG.

To note about this clone: Read coverage stops 3 residues before the CDR3 terminus; the germline J gene supplies the remainder. The chain has TRBV10-3 and TRBJ2-6; TRBD1 aligns across 10 bases. Germline-derived CDR1 and CDR2 are ENHRY and SYGVKD. The V and J ends lost 0 bases and 3 bases, in that order; junction bases with no gene match: 2. The CDR3 runs to 17 residues. The covered CDR3 bases are TGTGCCATCAGTGAGTCGACAGGGGGCTTTGGGGCCAACGTC. Protein product: CAISESTGGFGANV. The CDR3 in its entirety is CAISESTGGFGANVLTF.

About this clone: At one end the junction does not follow the germline gene, possibly because of a read error. The read stops 3 residues short of the end of the CDR3; the missing end is completed from the germline J gene. The chain recombines TRBV28 with TRBJ1-5; D unresolved. CDR3 length: 15 residues. Germline V lookup: CDR1 MDHEN, CDR2 SYDVKM. The CDR3 reads CASRFLGRTTQPQHF. CDR3 bases read: TGTGCCAGCCGTTTTTTGGGCAGAACAACCCAGCCC.

A note on this clone: The CDR3 is cut off 3 residues early in the read; its end comes from the germline J gene. This chain joins TRBV6-2 or TRBV6-3 and TRBJ2-1; TRBD2 aligns across 7 bases. In germline, CDR1 is MNHEY, CDR2 SVGEGT. The length of the CDR3 is 15 residues. V gave up 5 bases and J gave up 3 bases; unmatched junction bases: 7. CDR3 bases read: TGTGCCAGCAGTGACGGGGGGATGAACTACAATGAG. Its translation is CASSDGGMNYNE. The complete CDR3 reads CASSDGGMNYNEQFF.

As concerns this clone: The CDR3 end lies 3 residues beyond the end of the read and is filled in from the germline J gene. The chain combines TRBV5-3 with TRBJ1-2, with 7 bases fitting TRBD1. TRBV5-3 is recorded as an ORF, its role being uncertain. CDR3 length: 11 amino acids. The CDR3 here is CARTDRAGYTF. The CDR3 DNA, read in part, is TGTGCCAGAACCGACAGGGCCGGC.

A word on this clone: The CDR3 is cut off 3 residues early in the read; its end comes from the germline J gene. The chain couples TRBV7-6 to TRBJ2-1; tentatively, D is TRBD1 (6 bases). Germline V gene lookup returns CDR1 SGHVS and CDR2 FNYEAQ. CDR3 length equals 17 residues. V lost 6 bases, J lost 0 bases, and 18 bases lay in between. This CDR3 reads CASRATGLGDSYNEQFF. The DNA read from the CDR3 is TGTGCCAGCAGGGCGACAGGTTTAGGGGACTCCTACAATGAG.

With respect to this clone: Coverage ceases 3 residues before the CDR3 finishes, and the germline J gene fills in the end. V usage is TRBV28 and J usage is TRBJ2-3; the match to TRBD2 covers 11 bases. This CDR3 has 16 residues. The J segment lost 0 bases and the V segment lost 5 bases, leaving 4 bases of the junction unmatched. CDR1 is MDHEN and CDR2 is SYDVKM in the germline V gene. This chain's CDR3 is CASSPSGRFSTDTQYF. CDR3 DNA (partial): TGTGCCAGCAGTCCTAGCGGGAGGTTTAGCACAGATACG.

The CDR3 sequence: CASSISGLGAGNTIYF. The DNA read from the CDR3 is TGTGCCAGTAGTATATCGGGGTTAGGAGCTGGAAACACC. The rearrangement uses TRBV19 and TRBJ1-3; D unclear. The observed sequence ends 3 residues before the CDR3 terminus, with the missing tail filled in from the germline J gene. The V and J ends lost 2 bases and 2 bases respectively, with 13 bases between them. This CDR3 has 16 residues. Germline V CDR1 and CDR2: LNHDA, SQIVND (reference sequence).

On this clone itself: Coverage ceases 3 residues before the CDR3 finishes, and the germline J gene fills in the end. This chain connects TRBV13 to TRBJ1-1; the match to TRBD1 covers 12 bases. The CDR3 runs to 14 residues. Germline values: CDR1 PRHDT, CDR2 FYEKMQ (reference sequence). The V gene end was trimmed by 5 bases and the J gene end by 4 bases; junction bases not matched to a gene: 2. The CDR3 loop is CASSPGQGATEAFF. CDR3 DNA, as far as it was read: TGTGCCAGCAGCCCGGGACAGGGGGCCACTGAA.

Note on this clone: The read is 3 residues too short to cover the CDR3 end, so that end is filled in from the germline J gene. The rearrangement links TRBV20-1 to TRBJ2-4, with D perhaps TRBD2 (6 bases). The CDR3 consists of 15 residues. CDR1 and CDR2 (germline): DFQATT, SNEGSKA (reference sequence). The CDR3 protein is CSARNSRAGTYDQYF. The CDR3 DNA, read in part, is TGCAGTGCTAGAAACTCTAGGGCGGGAACCTACGAT.

Turning to this clone: From the germline J gene comes the end of the CDR3, since the read stops 3 residues before it. This rearrangement joins TRBV28 to TRBJ2-7, with D perhaps given as TRBD1 or TRBD2 (6 bases each). The CDR3 sequence is 15 residues long. CDR1 MDHEN and CDR2 SYDVKM come from the germline V gene. V shed 6 bases and J shed 4 bases, with 19 bases lying between them. CDR3 residues: CASRSPAGHLYEQYF. CDR3 DNA (partial): TGTGCCAGCAGGTCTCCTGCGGGACACCTTTACGAG.

Regarding this clone: With the read ending 3 residues before the CDR3 end, the germline J gene is used to fill in that end. The chain joins TRBV6-4 to TRBJ2-1; tentatively, D is TRBD1 (6 bases). The CDR3 runs 15 residues. CDR1 is MRHNA and CDR2 is SNTAGT in the germline V gene. Between the trimmed V and J ends, which lost 6 bases and 0 bases, there was a span of 12 bases. CDR3 amino acids: CASSWTESSYNEQFF. The sequenced part of the CDR3 DNA is TGTGCCAGCAGCTGGACAGAGTCCTCCTACAATGAG.

About this clone itself: The read terminates 3 residues ahead of where the CDR3 ends, so the germline J gene completes it. The chain recombines TRBV28 with TRBJ2-7; D gene ambiguous. In germline, CDR1 is MDHEN, CDR2 SYDVKM. V dropped 3 bases and J dropped 2 bases, with 17 bases sitting between them. The CDR3 consists of 16 residues. CDR3 DNA (partial): TGTGCCAGCAGTTTCCATCTCTCGGTCCTAGCCTACGAG. It specifies CASSFHLSVLAYE. The whole CDR3 region reads CASSFHLSVLAYEQYF.

Points on this clone: The CDR3 extends 3 residues past the end of the read, so its final part is completed from the germline J gene. The chain joins TRBV11-3 to TRBJ2-3, with TRBD1 matching 7 bases. Germline CDR1 reads SGHNT; CDR2 reads YENEEA. Trimming took 5 bases from V and 0 from J; bases not matched to a gene: 2. This CDR3 has 14 residues. CDR3 protein: CASSRQGSTDTQYF. Partial CDR3 DNA: TGTGCCAGCAGCAGACAGGGAAGCACAGATACG.

With respect to this clone: The missing CDR3 end, 3 residues past where the read stops, is filled in from the germline J gene. V usage is TRBV20-1 and J usage is TRBJ2-3, with 12 bases matching TRBD1. The CDR3 consists of 15 residues. The germline gives CDR1 DFQATT, CDR2 SNEGSKA (reference sequence). The chain's CDR3 is CSAKNTGTGGRSQYF. CDR3 bases read: TGCAGTGCTAAAAATACCGGGACAGGGGGCAGGTCG.

Note on this clone: The junction differs from germline at one of its ends, possibly a read error. The read comes to an end 3 residues before the CDR3 does, leaving the germline J gene to fill in the end. This rearrangement joins TRBV20-1 to TRBJ2-7, with TRBD2 matching over 9 bases. Looked up from germline, CDR1 is DFQATT and CDR2 is SNEGSKA (reference sequence). The CDR3 is 14 amino acids. The CDR3 is CSARAGGNSYEQYF. The sequenced part of the CDR3 DNA is TGCAGTGCGAGAGCGGGGGGCAACTCCTACGAG.